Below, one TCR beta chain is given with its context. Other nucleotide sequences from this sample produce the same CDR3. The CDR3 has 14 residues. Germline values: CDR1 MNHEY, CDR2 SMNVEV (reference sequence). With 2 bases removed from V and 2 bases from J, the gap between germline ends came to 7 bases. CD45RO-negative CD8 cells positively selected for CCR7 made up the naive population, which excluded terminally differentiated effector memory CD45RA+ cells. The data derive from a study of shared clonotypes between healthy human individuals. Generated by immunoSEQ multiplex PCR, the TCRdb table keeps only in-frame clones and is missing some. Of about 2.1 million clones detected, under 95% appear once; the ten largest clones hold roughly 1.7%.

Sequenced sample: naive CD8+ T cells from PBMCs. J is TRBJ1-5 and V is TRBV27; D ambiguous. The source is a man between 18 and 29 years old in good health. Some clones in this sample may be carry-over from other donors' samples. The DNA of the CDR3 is TGTGCCAGCAGTTTAGGGGTCGGCAATCAGCCCCAGCATTTT. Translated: CASSLGVGNQPQHF.